This TCR beta chain was found in a study of blood T cell repertoires in COVID-19 (TCRdb year 2020). For the study in its entirety: The collaborator samples originated in the United States, Italy and Spain and spanned the acute and convalescent phases of COVID-19. The samples were drawn from two sources: the first 160 participants of the ongoing ImmuneRACE study, and fewer than 1,500 subjects contributed by 6 global collaborators. Deeply sampled blood TCRbeta repertoires from subjects exposed to, actively infected with, or recovered from COVID-19 were included in the dataset. Where available, HLA class I and class II types were taken from metadata supplied by the sample provider and were not determined by assay-based typing. The repertoires were released in a freely available public database meant as a resource for research on the immune response to SARS-CoV-2. The material from the prospective study consisted of cDNA or gDNA derived from T cells, B-cell-depleted T cells, or PBMCs. A de-identified subject ID, COVID-19 status, age in years and sex were almost always included in the sample metadata. General findings and caveats noted by the study authors: How much clinical and demographic metadata was included differed by source and by participant, and the metadata was provided uncurated.

V loses 5 bases, J loses 9 bases, and the germline ends lie 14 bases apart. From the cysteine up to the phenylalanine, the CDR3 has a length of 13 residues. Of all the DNA, just the CDR3 is kept, 39 bases in frame from base 1. Collaborating institutions collected whole blood in K2EDTA tubes following their own protocols. For TCRbeta analysis, collaborators shipped samples in one of three forms: frozen whole blood, isolated PBMCs, or DNA extracted from either of those sample types. TCRbeta CDR3 regions were amplified from genomic DNA by means of the immunoSEQ Assay, a bias-controlled multiplex PCR. On the study's bioinformatics: Nucleated cell counts per sample were estimated from amplification of reference gene primers within the assay. To quantify the absolute abundance of each unique TCRbeta CDR3 rearrangement, sequence reads were collapsed and filtered. Productive Simpson clonality was computed per sample as the square root of Simpson's diversity index over productive rearrangements. Entries here come from immuneACCESS through TCRdb and include only in-frame sequences with V and J called. Some clones fail to appear in such tables; in the studies checked, an unresolved V gene covers under half of the shortfall, and the cause of the remainder is unknown. The D gene and trimming were derived from the DNA, and the V and J assignments and clone size from that table. The sample includes around 220,000 clones, with approximately 90% observed a single time. The ten largest clones add up to 4.4% of the sample.

To note about this clone: The target of this receptor is not known. No quality values exist for individual bases; no much larger clone is one base distant.

The receptor chain draws on TRBV12-3 or TRBV12-4 and TRBJ1-3, with a weak D call of TRBD1 (6 bases match). Sequencing was done on a sample of peripheral blood. This TCR was sampled from a man aged 45 to 65 with acute or convalescent COVID-19. The CDR3 sequence is CASSPVQGSTIYF. The DNA reads as follows: TGTGCCAGCAGTCCTGTACAGGGATCCACCATATATTTT.